The 8 T cell receptor beta chains below all came from one sample that was sequenced in a study of a mutant IDH1 vaccine in newly diagnosed glioma. TCRdb's table, derived via immunoSEQ multiplex PCR, lists solely in-frame clones and lacks some. Found here are roughly 84,000 clones, around 79% of them singletons; the top ten hold 4.5% to 5.5%. As for time point: baseline, week 1 (first vaccination visit). The treatment is: pre-vaccination baseline after standard-of-care therapy. Material: PBMCs, obtained from a glioma patient treated with radiotherapy, temozolomide or both. Receptors originate from a man in his forties or fifties with glioma. Some clones in this sample may be carry-over from other donors' samples.

The CDR3 DNA reads TGTGCCAGCAGCTTGGGCGGAGGGCAAGCTAATGAAAAACTGTTTTTT. Translation: CASSLGGGQANEKLFF. The chain employs TRBV5-4 and TRBJ1-4; D is unclear. V was trimmed by 0 bases and J by 3 bases, leaving 12 bases between them. Germline CDR1 reads SGHNT; CDR2 reads YYREEE (reference sequence). The CDR3 is 16 amino acids.

The chain uses TRBV5-6 and TRBJ1-4; D uncertain. There are 16 residues in the CDR3. Germline CDR1 reads SGHDT; CDR2 reads YYEEEE. Trimming pared 0 bases from V and 0 bases from J, leaving 9 bases between. The CDR3 is CASSLARVATNEKLFF. DNA of the CDR3: TGTGCCAGCAGCTTGGCTCGGGTTGCAACTAATGAAAAACTGTTTTTT.

The chain combines TRBV25-1 with TRBJ2-1; maybe TRBD1 (6 bases). The CDR3 totals 12 residues. With 3 bases removed from V and 10 bases from J, the gap between germline ends came to 10 bases. The germline CDR1 and CDR2 sequences are MGHDK and SYGVNS. The CDR3 sequence is CASSEGAWEQFF. CDR3 coding DNA: TGTGCCAGCAGTGAGGGGGCATGGGAGCAGTTCTTC.

This rearrangement joins TRBV15 to TRBJ2-1, with TRBD2 matching 8 bases. The ends lost 1 base at V and 6 bases at J; junction bases unmatched: 11. Germline values: CDR1 LNHNV, CDR2 YYDKDF (reference sequence). The CDR3 contains 17 residues. The CDR3 reads CATSRGIKRGFGNEQFF. The CDR3, as DNA: TGTGCCACCAGCAGAGGTATTAAGCGGGGGTTCGGCAATGAGCAGTTCTTC.

V and J are TRBV19 and TRBJ2-7; 8 nucleotides agree with TRBD2. The germline gives CDR1 LNHDA, CDR2 SQIVND (reference sequence). The CDR3 totals 13 residues. Trimming at V came to 3 bases and at J to 7 bases, leaving 5 bases not matched to a gene. CDR3 sequence (DNA): TGTGCCAGTAGTATTGGAGGGACTAGAGAGCAGTACTTC. Its translation is CASSIGGTREQYF.

In its sample, this clone ranks as medium-sized. The V gene is TRBV15, the J gene TRBJ2-4; no clear D. Trimming stripped 4 bases from V and 1 base from J, with 8 bases between. The germline gives CDR1 LNHNV, CDR2 YYDKDF (reference sequence). The CDR3 sequence is 14 residues long. The CDR3 spells CATSTYEAKNIQYF. The CDR3 nucleotides are TGTGCCACCAGCACGTATGAGGCCAAAAACATTCAGTACTTC.

CDR3 residues: CASSLSTGDFTEAFF. The CDR3 coding sequence is TGTGCCAGCAGCTTATCGACAGGGGACTTCACTGAAGCTTTCTTT. The chain couples TRBV7-2 to TRBJ1-1; 8 nucleotides match TRBD1. The CDR3 has 15 amino acids. Germline-derived CDR1 and CDR2 are SGHTA and FQGNSA. V dropped 2 bases and J dropped 4; count of bases not matched to a gene: 6. Using reference TRBV7-2 and TRBJ1-1 for the parts outside the CDR3, the full variable domain is GAGVSQSPSNKVTEKGKDVELRCDPISGHTALYWYRQSLGQGLEFLIYFQGNSAPDKSGLPSDRFSAERTGGSVSTLTIQRTQQEDSAVYLCASSLSTGDFTEAFFGQGTRLTVV.

In its sample, this clone was seen a few times. Germline and junction disagree at one end, which may indicate a read error. The chain couples TRBV7-7 to TRBJ1-2; a possible D gene is TRBD1 (6 bases). CDR1 is SSHAT and CDR2 is FNYEAQ in the germline V gene (reference sequence). This CDR3 comprises 15 residues. The CDR3 reads CASSLVGHQYYGYTF. The CDR3 DNA is TGTGCTAGCAGCTTAGTGGGACACCAATACTATGGCTACACCTTC.